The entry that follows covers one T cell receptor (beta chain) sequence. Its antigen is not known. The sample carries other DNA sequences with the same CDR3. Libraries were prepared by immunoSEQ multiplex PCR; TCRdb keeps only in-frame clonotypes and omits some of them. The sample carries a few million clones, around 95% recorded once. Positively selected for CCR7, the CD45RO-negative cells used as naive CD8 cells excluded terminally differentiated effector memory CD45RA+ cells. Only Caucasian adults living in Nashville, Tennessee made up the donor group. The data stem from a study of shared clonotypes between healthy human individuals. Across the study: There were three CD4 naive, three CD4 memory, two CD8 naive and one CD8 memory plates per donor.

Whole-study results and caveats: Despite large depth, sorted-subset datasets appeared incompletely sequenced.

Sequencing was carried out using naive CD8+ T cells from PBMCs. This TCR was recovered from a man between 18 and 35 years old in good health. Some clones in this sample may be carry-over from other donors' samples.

The CDR3 reads CASSVRGVGETQYF. The CDR3 DNA reads TGTGCCAGCAGCGTACGGGGAGTGGGGGAGACCCAGTACTTC. The rearrangement joins TRBV9 to TRBJ2-5; possible D gene TRBD2, 5 bases. Trimming stripped 1 base from V and 5 bases from J, with 12 bases between. Germline V gene lookup returns CDR1 SGDLS and CDR2 YYNGEE. The CDR3 extends over 14 amino acids.